This T cell receptor (beta chain) stems from a study of CXCR3-negative and CXCR3-positive naive CD8 T cells. Broader study findings: CXCR3-positive naive cells carried more hydrophobic TRB CDR3s than CXCR3-negative naive cells did. Naive subsets showed comparable surface CD5, and TCR interaction strength was also inferred from TRB CDR3 physicochemistry.

With regard to this clonotype: Its matching antigen is unknown.

Germline V gene sequence: CDR1 DFQATT, CDR2 SNEGSKA (reference sequence). CDR3 length equals 17 residues. Researchers prepared the TRB cDNA libraries using 5' RACE with UMI labels. TCRdb re-called the 5' RACE reads, yielding one record per CDR3 amino acid sequence without DNA. The sample totals more than 75,000 distinct CDR3 sequences. The rearrangement uses TRBV20-1 and TRBJ1-6; TCRdb gives TRBD1 as the D gene, but with no DNA this cannot be confirmed. Sequenced input: naive CXCR3+ CD8+ T cells from blood. Subset given: CD45RO-CCR7+CD27+CD95- naive CD8+ T cells expressing CXCR3 (TNR3+). This TCR came from a human donor in good health. Some clones in this sample may be carry-over from other donors' samples. CDR3 in amino acids: CSAPGRSGGAPNSPLHF.